A single T cell receptor beta chain is shown here with its context. Germline-derived CDR1 and CDR2 are MNHNS and SASEGT. The CDR3 loop spans 15 amino acids. V was trimmed by 1 base and J by 4 bases, leaving 13 bases between them. Original handling: Amplification from reference gene primers served as the basis for estimated nucleated cell counts. Profiling relied on immunoSEQ multiplex PCR, and the TCRdb table lists in-frame clones only, not all of them. V and J calls and clone size are as listed in that table; D and trimming were resolved from the DNA. The table shows some 330,000 clones, with approximately 87% occurring only once. This sample is drawn from a study of blood T cell repertoires in COVID-19. The overall study: From the United States, Italy and Spain came samples of acute and convalescent COVID-19. T cells, B-cell-depleted T cells, or PBMCs supplied cDNA or gDNA.

The V gene is TRBV6-1, the J gene TRBJ1-2; TRBD1 might be the D (5 bases). The sequenced material came from peripheral blood. The TCR was taken from a woman aged 45-65 years with active or convalescent COVID-19. The CDR3 spells CASSEGGGRSYGYTF. The CDR3 DNA follows: TGTGCCAGCAGTGAAGGCGGGGGACGGAGCTATGGCTACACCTTC.